The rows below give T cell receptor beta chains drawn from one sample of a study. TCRdb fed the RT-PCR reads into MiXCR, producing one record per CDR3 protein. Altogether about 680,000 distinct CDR3 sequences are present, 13% to 15% being singletons, with the ten largest covering 3.6%. The sample taken for sequencing was memory CD4+ T cells from blood. The origin of the receptors is a female donor in good health, serving as a healthy control. CDR3s include the opening cysteine and the closing phenylalanine or tryptophan. D genes are given only for firm matches. Clone size is given for some rows only: seen once, a few or many times, or a class if the clone is expanded.

clone size,J gene,V gene,CDR3 length,D gene,CDR3 DNA,CDR3 protein
-,TRBJ2-7,TRBV2,13,TRBD1,TGTGCCAGCAAAAAGGGGGCCTCCTACGAGCAGTACTTC,CASKKGASYEQYF
-,TRBJ2-3,TRBV15,15,-,TGTGCCACCAGCAGAGTAGGAGACCCCACAGATACGCAGTATTTT,CATSRVGDPTDTQYF
-,TRBJ1-2,TRBV6-5,12,-,TGTGCCAGCAGCTCGGGGATGAGGGGCTACACCTTC,CASSSGMRGYTF
few,TRBJ1-1,TRBV5-1,11,-,TGCGCCAGCAGCTTGGAGGGGCAGGCTTTCTTT,CASSLEGQAFF
-,TRBJ2-6,TRBV10-3,15,-,TGTGCCATCAGTGAGGCCAGCTCTGGGGCCAACGTCCTGACTTTC,CAISEASSGANVLTF
-,TRBJ2-4,TRBV4-3,13,-,TGCGCCAGCAGCCAAGTGGGGGGTGGGGTTCAGTACTTC,CASSQVGGGVQYF
few,TRBJ2-4,TRBV3-1,19,TRBD2,TGTGCCAGCAGCGATCCGGGACTAGCGGGGAAGGGGGCCAAAAACATTCAGTACTTC,CASSDPGLAGKGAKNIQYF
-,TRBJ2-2,TRBV10-3,17,-,TGTGCCATCAGTGGAAGGGGGGGACAGACTAACACCGGGGAGCTGTTTTTT,CAISGRGGQTNTGELFF
many,TRBJ1-6,TRBV29-1,15,TRBD1,TGCAGCGTTGAAGATCCCGAGGGGGCTAAATCACCCCTCCACTTT,CSVEDPEGAKSPLHF
-,TRBJ1-5,TRBV28,14,-,TGTGCCAGCAGTTTGGGACGCTGCAATCAGCCCCAGCATTTT,CASSLGRCNQPQHF
few,TRBJ1-5,TRBV7-9,17,TRBD1,TGTGCCAGCAGCAGGCAGGGGGGCATAATGAGCAATCAGCCCCAGCATTTT,CASSRQGGIMSNQPQHF
many,TRBJ2-7,TRBV20-1,14,TRBD2,TGCAGTGCTAGGGCGAGGACTAGTAACTACGAGCAGTACTTC,CSARARTSNYEQYF
-,TRBJ1-4,TRBV30,15,-,TGTGCCTGGAGTGGCCCTCTATCCCGAGGTGAAAAACTGTTTTTT,CAWSGPLSRGEKLFF
-,TRBJ2-1,TRBV6-6,14,TRBD1,TGTGCCAGCAGTTACCGGGACAGCTACAATGAGCAGTTCTTC,CASSYRDSYNEQFF
-,TRBJ1-5,TRBV5-5,13,TRBD1,TGTGCCAGCAGCTTCCCAGGGGGCCAGCCCCAGCATTTT,CASSFPGGQPQHF
few,TRBJ2-3,TRBV5-8,16,TRBD1,TGTGCCAGCAGCCCCGGGACAGGGACCGGCACAGATACGCAGTATTTT,CASSPGTGTGTDTQYF
-,TRBJ2-1,TRBV28,12,-,TGTGCCACTAACAGGCAATACAATGAGCAGTTCTTC,CATNRQYNEQFF
many,TRBJ2-2,TRBV29-1,14,-,TGCAGCGCCGGGACGGCCGAGAACACCGGGGAGCTGTTTTTT,CSAGTAENTGELFF
-,TRBJ2-5,TRBV5-1,15,TRBD1,TGCGCCAGCAGCTTTGGGGCAGGGGGCTCGGAGACCCAGTACTTC,CASSFGAGGSETQYF
-,TRBJ1-2,TRBV3-1,14,-,TGTGCCAGCAGCCAAGATGATTCAGGGAATGGCTACACCTTC,CASSQDDSGNGYTF
many,TRBJ2-3,TRBV18,13,-,TGTGCCAGCTCACCAGGGACAAAAGATACGCAGTATTTT,CASSPGTKDTQYF
-,TRBJ1-4,TRBV6-2/TRBV6-3,22,TRBD1,TGTGCCAGCATCCCGGGACTAGCGGGTTACAATGAGCAGGGCAGGGGGATCGAAAAACTGTTTTTT,CASIPGLAGYNEQGRGIEKLFF
-,TRBJ2-1,TRBV10-3,15,TRBD1,TGTGCCATCAGTAAGGGACAGGCACTGGCCAATGAGCAGTTCTTC,CAISKGQALANEQFF
-,TRBJ2-1,TRBV9,21,TRBD2,TGTGCCAGCAGCGCCAACAACTTGGGACTAGCGGGATGGTTTACAAACAATGAGCAGTTCTTC,CASSANNLGLAGWFTNNEQFF
many,TRBJ2-3,TRBV9,15,TRBD2,TGTGCCAGCAGCGTGGACTGGGGGGGTGCAGATACGCAGTATTTT,CASSVDWGGADTQYF
-,TRBJ1-2,TRBV28,15,-,TGTGCCAGCATCGGGTCCCACAGCCTGGGGTATGGCTACACCTTC,CASIGSHSLGYGYTF
-,TRBJ2-1,TRBV7-2,17,TRBD2,TGTGCCAGCAGCTTAGTTCTAGCGGGGTTATCGAACAATGAGCAGTTCTTC,CASSLVLAGLSNNEQFF
-,TRBJ2-3,TRBV5-6,15,TRBD1,TGTGCCAGCAGTGTGACAGGGGGGTTACCAGATACGCAGTATTTT,CASSVTGGLPDTQYF
few,TRBJ2-3,TRBV12-3/TRBV12-4,15,-,TGTGCCAGCAGTAACCGGGAAGATAGCCCAGATACGCAGTATTTT,CASSNREDSPDTQYF
many,TRBJ2-1,TRBV20-1,12,-,TGCAGTGCTCCCCGTACTGGCAATGAGCAGTTCTTC,CSAPRTGNEQFF
few,TRBJ2-7,TRBV3-1,14,-,TGTGCCAGCAGCCAAGCCTCGAGGGCCTACGAGCAGTACTTC,CASSQASRAYEQYF
many,TRBJ2-7,TRBV29-1,17,TRBD2,TGCAGCGTTGAAGACCCGCGGACTAGCGGGAGTGGGTACGAGCAGTACTTC,CSVEDPRTSGSGYEQYF
-,TRBJ2-4,TRBV19,15,-,TGTGCCAGTAGTATCAACTGGGACCCCAAAAACATTCAGTACTTC,CASSINWDPKNIQYF
many,TRBJ2-1,TRBV10-3,17,TRBD2,TGTGCCATCAGTGAGTCGTTGGGCGGGAGCAGGAACAATGAGCAGTTCTTC,CAISESLGGSRNNEQFF
many,TRBJ1-5,TRBV12-3/TRBV12-4,13,TRBD1,TGTGCCAGCAGTACTCAGGGGGATCAGCCCCAGCATTTT,CASSTQGDQPQHF
few,TRBJ1-5,TRBV6-1,19,-,TGTGCCAGCAGTGACTTTGGGTACAGTTGGCCAGCTAGCAATCAGCCCCAGCATTTT,CASSDFGYSWPASNQPQHF
few,TRBJ2-7,TRBV5-1,13,-,TGCGCCAGCAGCCGCGGGACCCTGGCCGAGCAGTACTTC,CASSRGTLAEQYF
many,TRBJ2-5,TRBV7-9,15,TRBD1,TGTGCCAGCAGCTTAGGCGGGGACAGGGGTGAGACCCAGTACTTC,CASSLGGDRGETQYF
few,TRBJ2-3,TRBV20-1,15,-,TGCAGTGCTAGAGAGCGCGGACTCAGGGGAGGTACGCAGTATTTT,CSARERGLRGGTQYF
-,TRBJ1-1,TRBV20-1,14,TRBD1,TGCAGTGCGCCGAGGCGGGACAGGGTTTCTGAAGCTTTCTTT,CSAPRRDRVSEAFF